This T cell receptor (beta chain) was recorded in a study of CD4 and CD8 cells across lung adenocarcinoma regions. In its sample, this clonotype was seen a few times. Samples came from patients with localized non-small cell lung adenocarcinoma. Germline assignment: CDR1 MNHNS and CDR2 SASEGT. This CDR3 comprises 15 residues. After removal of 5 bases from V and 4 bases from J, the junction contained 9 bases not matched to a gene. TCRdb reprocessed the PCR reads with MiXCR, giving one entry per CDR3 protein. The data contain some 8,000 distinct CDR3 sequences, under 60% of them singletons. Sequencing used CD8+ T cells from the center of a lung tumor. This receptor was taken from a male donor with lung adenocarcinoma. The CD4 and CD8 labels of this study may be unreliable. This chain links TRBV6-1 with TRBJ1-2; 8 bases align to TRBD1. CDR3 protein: CASSPRGQGGYGYTF. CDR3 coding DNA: TGTGCCAGCAGTCCCCGTGGACAGGGAGGCTATGGCTACACCTTC.